The rows below give T cell receptor beta chains drawn from one sample of a study of early T cells in non-severe SARS-CoV-2 infection. TCRdb reprocessed the 5' RACE reads with MiXCR, giving one entry per CDR3 protein. The sample contains approximately 81,000 distinct CDR3 sequences, less than 15% of which appear only once. The sequenced material came from whole blood. These receptors originate from an adult who was a healthcare worker with PCR-confirmed SARS-CoV-2 infection or an uninfected control (not recorded which). The CDR3 runs from the conserved cysteine through the conserved F or W.

>TRBV6-5|14
CASRRQGTNQPQHF
>TRBV20-1|16
CSAPSGTHYRNNEQFF
>TRBV12-3/TRBV12-4|14
CASSLGAGESEQYF
>TRBV2|13
CASRAGQIYEQYF
>TRBV4-1|20
CASSHLHRWGLAGFQETQYF
>TRBV11-2|12
CASSLELNEQFF
>TRBV12-3/TRBV12-4|13
CASRYGQYYEQYF
>TRBV3-1|14
CASSLGLMNTEAFF
>TRBV20-1|14
CSAFYSATNEKLFF
>TRBV20-1|16
CSARTDRTSSGNTIYF
>TRBV11-3|16
CASSPGTEPLQETQYF
>TRBV2|14
CASQPSQGNTEAFF
>TRBV29-1|12
CSVGGFQETQYF
>TRBV6-5|14
CASSRQLRSYEQYF
>TRBV20-1|13
CSAALGQSYGYTF
>TRBV10-2|14
CASSDRNSGNEQFF
>TRBV20-1|17
CSASPGEYTRAKNIQYF
>TRBV20-1|16
CSAATSGSGRGNEQFF
>TRBV29-1|16
CSVEGWTSESTDTQYF
>TRBV12-3/TRBV12-4|14
CASSWTGMNTEAFF
>TRBV4-1|14
CASSQGQGAAEQYF
>TRBV20-1|15
CSAWGGLAGTDTQYF
>TRBV12-3/TRBV12-4|17
CASSTRDTPRAGGELFF
>TRBV19|15
CASSMTGVLNTEAFF
>TRBV3-1|15
CASSRQPDFTDTQYF
>TRBV7-2|12
CASSFSRYEQYF
>TRBV15|18
CATSRFPGPTVVGNTIYF
>TRBV28|12
CASRWTASEQYF
>TRBV9|13
CASSVSQRSEAFF
>TRBV7-9|14
CASSSQGNGNTIYF
>TRBV9|14
CASSVYGGHYEQYF
>TRBV7-9|13
CASSVQEIGEQYF
>TRBV18|12
CASSRLNTEAFF
>TRBV18|13
CASSRNSNQPQHF
>TRBV7-3|15
CASSQNGLPTDTQYF
>TRBV20-1|15
CSARARQGPNTEAFF
>TRBV7-8|16
CASSLAPVAGTYEQYF
>TRBV27|15
CASFPAGGSYNEQFF
>TRBV5-6|15
CASSYEQALNTEAFF